The 18 T cell receptor beta chains below come from one sample, sequenced in a study of cytomegalovirus exposure and HLA in healthy donors. In the PCR, 60 Vbeta and 13 Jbeta primers were used. Assay: immunoSEQ multiplex PCR; the TCRdb copy retains only in-frame clones and omits some. Counted here are approximately 150,000 clones, 66% occurring once; the ten biggest clones make up around 6%. Specimen: PBMCs. These receptors were taken from a woman aged 60-70 years in good health and CMV-seronegative.

The gene calls are TRBV25-1 and TRBJ2-1, with 7 nucleotides matching TRBD1. CDR3 size: 13 residues. V was pared by 4 bases and J by 9 bases, with 6 bases of the junction left unmatched. Looked up from germline, CDR1 is MGHDK and CDR2 is SYGVNS. CDR3 amino acids: CASSVTGVVEQFF. As DNA, the CDR3 is TGTGCCAGCAGTGTTACAGGGGTGGTTGAGCAGTTCTTC.

The chain couples TRBV5-1 to TRBJ2-2; possible D gene TRBD2, 5 bases. Trimming took off 4 bases at V and 7 bases at J, with 14 bases between the two ends. The CDR3 consists of 14 residues. Germline CDR1 is SGHRS and CDR2 is YFSETQ. The CDR3 DNA reads as TGCGCCAGCAGCCACTTCCCCGGGATCGGGGAGCTGTTTTTT. This encodes CASSHFPGIGELFF.

This clone has a handful of counts. The rearrangement uses TRBV7-9 and TRBJ1-2; 8 bases match TRBD1. Unmatched junction bases numbered 3, after V lost 5 bases and J lost 4 bases. In germline, CDR1 is SEHNR, CDR2 FQNEAQ (reference sequence). This CDR3 is built from 13 residues. For the CDR3, the DNA is TGTGCCAGCAGCCCCGGGACAGGCTATGGCTACACCTTC. This translates into CASSPGTGYGYTF.

This clone was counted ten times or more. This rearrangement joins TRBV5-4 to TRBJ1-1; 11 nucleotides agree with TRBD1. Germline assignment: CDR1 SGHNT and CDR2 YYREEE (reference sequence). The V and J ends lost 4 bases and 4 bases, in that order; junction bases with no gene match: 9. This CDR3 spans 16 amino acids. CDR3 loop: CASSRGQGAVSTEAFF. In nucleotides, the CDR3 is TGTGCCAGCAGCCGTGGACAGGGGGCCGTTAGCACTGAAGCTTTCTTT.

V and J are TRBV7-6 and TRBJ2-5; no clear D. The CDR3 is 13 residues long. Germline V CDR1 and CDR2: SGHVS, FNYEAQ. V lost 2 bases, J lost 9 bases, and 13 bases lay in between. The CDR3 sequence: CASSLNPGMAQYF. The DNA of the CDR3 is TGTGCCAGCAGCTTAAACCCAGGAATGGCCCAGTACTTC.

The V gene is TRBV15, the J gene TRBJ1-2, with a weak D call TRBD1 (6 bases). V shed 5 bases and J shed 6 bases, with 19 bases lying between them. The CDR3 runs 15 residues. Per the germline V gene, CDR1 is LNHNV and CDR2 is YYDKDF (reference sequence). The chain's CDR3 is CATSGMTGGGDGYTF. In nucleotides, the CDR3 is TGTGCCACCAGCGGTATGACAGGTGGTGGCGATGGCTACACCTTC.

The CDR3 nucleotides are TGTGCCAGCACTCATAATTCACCCCTCCACTTT. Amino acid sequence: CASTHNSPLHF. The chain uses TRBV28 and TRBJ1-6; D remains ambiguous. The CDR3 contains 11 residues. Germline CDR1 and CDR2: MDHEN and SYDVKM. V gave up 7 bases and J gave up 5 bases, with 3 bases separating them.

The chain recombines TRBV7-2 with TRBJ1-2; TRBD1 matches at 9 bases. Germline V gene lookup returns CDR1 SGHTA and CDR2 FQGNSA. V shed 5 bases and J 1 base; nucleotides not matched to a gene: 8. The CDR3 totals 16 residues. CDR3 sequence reads: CASSLNPGQGNYGYTF. CDR3 in DNA: TGTGCCAGCAGCCTTAATCCGGGACAGGGTAACTATGGCTACACCTTC. Together with reference TRBV7-2 and TRBJ1-2, the CDR3 gives the full variable domain: GAGVSQSPSNKVTEKGKDVELRCDPISGHTALYWYRQSLGQGLEFLIYFQGNSAPDKSGLPSDRFSAERTGGSVSTLTIQRTQQEDSAVYLCASSLNPGQGNYGYTFGSGTRLTVV.

This rearrangement joins TRBV10-3 to TRBJ2-3, with D possibly matching TRBD2 (5 bases). The length of the CDR3 is 15 residues. The ends were cut back, 3 bases at V and 0 bases at J, with 10 bases in the middle. CDR1 and CDR2 (germline): ENHRY, SYGVKD. The CDR3, as DNA: TGTGCCATCAGTGAATCAACGGGGAGCACAGATACGCAGTATTTT. Translation: CAISESTGSTDTQYF.

The chain is built from TRBV19 and TRBJ2-2; 7 bases map to TRBD2. The CDR3 sequence is 16 residues long. Germline V gene sequence: CDR1 LNHDA, CDR2 SQIVND (reference sequence). Losses at the gene ends were 10 bases for V and 5 bases for J; bases not matched to a gene: 16. DNA for the CDR3: TGTGCCACCAGACCCCCTGGGGGAGGGCGTACCGGGGAGCTGTTTTTT. As protein: CATRPPGGGRTGELFF. The full variable domain, its missing parts supplied by reference TRBV19 and TRBJ2-2, is DGGITQSPKYLFRKEGQNVTLSCEQNLNHDAMYWYRQDPGQGLRLIYYSQIVNDFQKGDIAEGYSVSREKKESFPLTVTSAQKNPTAFYLCATRPPGGGRTGELFFGEGSRLTVL.

The V gene is TRBV9, the J gene TRBJ2-1, with 11 nucleotides matching TRBD1. The CDR3 sequence is 17 residues long. Germline V CDR1 and CDR2: SGDLS, YYNGEE. V trimming: 0 bases; J trimming: 6 bases; junction bases outside the gene matches: 8. The CDR3: CASSVATPGTGGNEQFF. In nucleotides, the CDR3 is TGTGCCAGCAGCGTAGCTACCCCCGGGACAGGGGGCAATGAGCAGTTCTTC.

This CDR3 reads CASSVGQTNEQFF. The CDR3 DNA is TGTGCCAGCAGCGTCGGACAGACCAATGAGCAGTTCTTC. The chain joins TRBV9 to TRBJ2-1; perhaps TRBD1 as D (6 bases). There are 13 residues in the CDR3. Trimming stripped 2 bases from V and 6 bases from J, with 9 bases between. Germline V CDR1 and CDR2: SGDLS, YYNGEE.

The chain couples TRBV9 to TRBJ2-5, with 10 bases lining up with TRBD2. The CDR3 spans 16 residues. In germline, CDR1 is SGDLS, CDR2 YYNGEE. The V and J ends lost 4 bases and 5 bases, in that order; junction bases with no gene match: 11. The CDR3 protein is CASSMRASGGGETQYF. In DNA form, the CDR3 reads TGTGCCAGCAGCATGCGGGCTAGCGGGGGCGGGGAGACCCAGTACTTC.

CDR3 nucleotide sequence: TGTGCCAGCAGCAGAGACACAGGGTACAGCTACGAGCAGTACTTC. Translating gives CASSRDTGYSYEQYF. The chain uses TRBV21-1 and TRBJ2-7; TRBD1, as called in the table, went unchecked against the DNA. TRBV21-1 is tagged as a pseudogene. The CDR3 is 15 residues long.

The J gene is TRBJ1-1, the V gene TRBV5-6; the D is unclear. Germline V gene sequence: CDR1 SGHDT, CDR2 YYEEEE. V was pared by 0 bases and J by 2 bases, with 11 bases between. The CDR3 length is 15 residues. The CDR3 sequence is CASSLEVGGNTEAFF. CDR3 DNA sequence: TGTGCCAGCAGCTTGGAGGTGGGAGGAAACACTGAAGCTTTCTTT.

This clone was counted between two and nine times. The chain employs TRBV18 and TRBJ1-1; weak D call: TRBD1 (6 bases). Deletions cut 5 bases from V and 2 bases from J, with 15 bases between. The CDR3 is 15 residues long. CDR1 KGHSH and CDR2 LQKENI come from the germline V gene. CDR3 protein: CASSTRQATNTEAFF. CDR3 in DNA: TGTGCCAGCTCAACCAGACAGGCAACTAACACTGAAGCTTTCTTT.

The chain uses TRBV5-1 and TRBJ2-3; 12 bases are a match to TRBD2. The CDR3 is 19 residues long. The V gene end was trimmed by 4 bases and the J gene end by 6 bases; junction bases not matched to a gene: 18. Per germline, CDR1 SGHRS and CDR2 YFSETQ. In DNA, the CDR3 is TGCGCCAGCAGCCCCCGGACTAGCGGGGTAGGGGGGGTGTCGGATACGCAGTATTTT. It translates to CASSPRTSGVGGVSDTQYF.

The chain has TRBV6-1 and TRBJ2-5; TRBD1 agrees at 8 bases. Trimming at V came to 5 bases and at J to 3 bases, leaving 5 bases not matched to a gene. The length of the CDR3 is 14 residues. CDR1 is MNHNS and CDR2 is SASEGT in the germline V gene. The CDR3 DNA reads TGTGCCAGCAGTTTACGGACAGGGAAAGAGACCCAGTACTTC. It yields the protein CASSLRTGKETQYF.